These 30 T cell receptor beta chains were sequenced from one sample in a study of circulating and synovial CD4+ cells in juvenile arthritis. The protocol was immunoSEQ multiplex PCR, while the TCRdb copy is restricted to in-frame clones and leaves out a portion. Of 30,000 to 40,000 clones listed, roughly 96% are singletons. Sequencing was carried out using CD4+ T cells from blood. Source of these receptors: a human donor with juvenile idiopathic arthritis.

The chain uses TRBV6-5 and TRBJ1-1; 10 bases are shared with TRBD1. Per the germline V gene, CDR1 is MNHEY and CDR2 is SVGAGI. The CDR3 is 13 residues long. V gave up 6 bases and J gave up 8 bases; unmatched junction bases: 6. The CDR3: CASRRQGAREAFF. Written as DNA, the CDR3 is TGTGCCAGCAGGAGACAGGGGGCGAGGGAAGCTTTCTTT.

This clone was seen just once. CDR3: CASSLMRPSTDTQYF. Written as DNA, the CDR3 is TGCGCCAGCAGCTTGATGAGGCCTAGCACAGATACGCAGTATTTT. The chain recombines TRBV5-1 with TRBJ2-3; D not resolved. The CDR3 is made up of 15 amino acids. Germline V gene lookup returns CDR1 SGHRS and CDR2 YFSETQ. The V end lost 1 base, the J end lost 0 bases, and 9 bases lay between the germline ends.

CDR3 amino acids: CASSVDTNYGYTF. The CDR3 DNA reads TGTGCCAGCAGCGTAGATACTAACTATGGCTACACCTTC. The J gene is TRBJ1-2, the V gene TRBV9, with D hard to call. The germline CDR1 and CDR2 sequences are SGDLS and YYNGEE. V lost 0 bases and J lost 0, with 3 bases in between. The CDR3 loop spans 13 amino acids.

The chain combines TRBV11-2 with TRBJ2-3; 15 nucleotides agree with TRBD2. From germline, CDR1 is SGHAT and CDR2 FQNNGV. The CDR3 has 17 amino acids. V lost 5 bases to trimming and J lost 6 bases; unmatched junction nucleotides: 9. DNA for the CDR3: TGTGCCAGCAGCCTCCGGACTAGCGGGAGGGTCTTGGATACGCAGTATTTT. Translated: CASSLRTSGRVLDTQYF. Full variable domain (outside the CDR3, taken from reference TRBV11-2 and TRBJ2-3): EAGVAQSPRYKIIEKRQSVAFWCNPISGHATLYWYQQILGQGPKLLIQFQNNGVVDDSQLPKDRFSAERLKGVDSTLKIQPAKLEDSAVYLCASSLRTSGRVLDTQYFGPGTRLTVL.

The chain links TRBV2 to TRBJ1-4, with D uncertain. V lost 8 bases and J lost 7, with 11 bases in between. Germline V gene lookup returns CDR1 SNHLY and CDR2 FYNNEI. The CDR3 is 12 amino acids. The CDR3 coding sequence is TGTGCCAGCTTAAGGAGTGGTGAAAAACTGTTTTTT. Amino acid sequence: CASLRSGEKLFF.

This clone has more than one count but fewer than ten. J is TRBJ1-2 and V is TRBV4-2; 9 bases are shared with TRBD1. The CDR3 extends over 15 amino acids. Losses at the gene ends were 0 bases for V and 4 bases for J; bases not matched to a gene: 3. Germline V CDR1 and CDR2: LGHNA, YNFKEQ. CDR3 protein: CASSQELDRGYGYTF. The DNA of the CDR3 is TGTGCCAGCAGCCAAGAGTTGGACAGGGGCTATGGCTACACCTTC.

The V and J genes are TRBV30 and TRBJ2-5; D may be TRBD1 (6 bases). Germline V gene lookup returns CDR1 GTSNPN and CDR2 SVGIG (reference sequence). V was trimmed by 3 bases and J by 4 bases, leaving 12 bases between them. This CDR3 has 13 amino acids. This chain's CDR3 is CAWSPQGPETQYF. The CDR3 region has the DNA TGTGCCTGGAGCCCACAGGGACCAGAGACCCAGTACTTC.

V and J are TRBV27 and TRBJ1-2; D gene uncertain. The CDR3 has 14 amino acids. V was pared by 6 bases and J by 7 bases, with 18 bases between. Germline V lookup: CDR1 MNHEY, CDR2 SMNVEV (reference sequence). CDR3 region: CASRRIEGGLGYTF. In nucleotides, the CDR3 is TGTGCCAGCAGACGAATTGAGGGAGGACTTGGCTACACCTTC.

This chain links TRBV5-1 with TRBJ1-4; possibly TRBD1 for D (6 bases). This CDR3 has 15 amino acids. CDR1 SGHRS and CDR2 YFSETQ come from the germline V gene. The ends were cut back, 4 bases at V and 8 bases at J, with 18 bases in the middle. Here the CDR3 DNA reads TGCGCCAGCAGCCCGCAGGGGCTAGATTTAGAAAAACTGTTTTTT. Protein: CASSPQGLDLEKLFF.

This chain links TRBV5-4 with TRBJ2-2; 8 bases fit TRBD2. Germline V CDR1 and CDR2: SGHNT, YYREEE (reference sequence). The junction had 1 base not matched to a gene; V was cut back by 1 base and J by 5 bases. The CDR3 contains 14 residues. This chain's CDR3 is CASSLRGGTGELFF. Here the CDR3 DNA reads TGTGCCAGCAGCTTGCGGGGGGGTACCGGGGAGCTGTTTTTT.

The chain combines TRBV4-2 with TRBJ1-5; 10 nucleotides line up with TRBD1. CDR1 is LGHNA, CDR2 YNFKEQ, per germline. The CDR3 consists of 17 residues. The J segment lost 6 bases and the V segment lost 2 bases, leaving 10 bases of the junction unmatched. The CDR3 protein is CASSQLGGTGVSQPQHF. CDR3 sequence (DNA): TGTGCCAGCAGCCAACTTGGCGGGACAGGGGTTAGTCAGCCCCAGCATTTT.

The chain uses TRBV25-1 and TRBJ2-5; weak D call: TRBD2 (5 bases). Germline CDR1 is MGHDK and CDR2 is SYGVNS. The V end lost 5 bases, the J end lost 0 bases, and 10 bases lay between the germline ends. The CDR3 runs 14 residues. Here the CDR3 DNA reads TGTGCCAGCAGTTATGGAGGATACCAAGAGACCCAGTACTTC. Translated: CASSYGGYQETQYF.

This chain joins TRBV7-2 and TRBJ1-1; no clear D. The CDR3 loop spans 14 amino acids. The germline V and J ends were trimmed by 2 bases and 0 bases, with 7 bases remaining between them. Germline CDR1 and CDR2: SGHTA and FQGNSA. CDR3 bases: TGTGCCAGCAGCTTAAACAGCTTGAACACTGAAGCTTTCTTT. Amino acids: CASSLNSLNTEAFF.

CDR3 amino acids: CASSEAGGAPIPEAFF. Here the CDR3 DNA reads TGTGCCAGCAGTGAGGCCGGGGGGGCGCCTATACCTGAAGCTTTCTTT. This chain joins TRBV6-1 and TRBJ1-1; perhaps TRBD1 as D (6 bases). This CDR3 has 16 amino acids. The germline gives CDR1 MNHNS, CDR2 SASEGT. V was cut by 3 bases and J by 6 bases, with 20 bases left in between.

This chain joins TRBV5-1 and TRBJ1-1, with 9 bases that match TRBD1. This CDR3 is built from 14 residues. Trimming cost V 2 bases and J 6 bases; bases outside gene matches: 5. Germline lookup yields CDR1 SGHRS and CDR2 YFSETQ. The CDR3 DNA is TGCGCCAGCAGCTTCGACAGGGGGGACTCTGAAGCTTTCTTT. This sequence encodes CASSFDRGDSEAFF.

V and J are TRBV7-9 and TRBJ2-1; 8 nucleotides agree with TRBD2. Per germline, CDR1 SEHNR and CDR2 FQNEAQ (reference sequence). The CDR3 is 15 residues long. J lost 2 bases, V lost 5 bases, and 5 bases had no gene match. The CDR3 here is CASSPRGDPYNEQFF. The CDR3 coding sequence is TGTGCCAGCAGCCCGCGGGGGGACCCCTACAATGAGCAGTTCTTC.

The chain uses TRBV28 and TRBJ2-1; D perhaps matches TRBD2 (6 bases). Germline assignment: CDR1 MDHEN and CDR2 SYDVKM. The CDR3 has 13 amino acids. Trimming shortened V by 7 bases and J by 3 bases, and 10 bases separated the two germline ends. The CDR3 spells CASTGGHYNEQFF. As DNA, the CDR3 is TGTGCCAGCACAGGAGGGCACTACAATGAGCAGTTCTTC. The full variable domain, in which reference TRBV28 and TRBJ2-1 provide the parts outside the CDR3, is DVKVTQSSRYLVKRTGEKVFLECVQDMDHENMFWYRQDPGLGLRLIYFSYDVKMKEKGDIPEGYSVSREKKERFSLILESASTNQTSMYLCASTGGHYNEQFFGPGTRLTVL.

The V call is TRBV7-2, the J call TRBJ2-3; TRBD2 is a possible D gene (5 bases). Looked up from germline, CDR1 is SGHTA and CDR2 is FQGNSA. Between the trimmed V and J ends, which lost 1 base and 4 bases, there was a span of 18 bases. The CDR3 totals 17 residues. The DNA of the CDR3 is TGTGCCAGCAGCTTAGTAGGACCAACTAGTTACCCAGATACGCAGTATTTT. This sequence encodes CASSLVGPTSYPDTQYF. Full variable domain (rest looked up from reference TRBV7-2 and TRBJ2-3): GAGVSQSPSNKVTEKGKDVELRCDPISGHTALYWYRQSLGQGLEFLIYFQGNSAPDKSGLPSDRFSAERTGGSVSTLTIQRTQQEDSAVYLCASSLVGPTSYPDTQYFGPGTRLTVL.

V usage is TRBV4-2 and J usage is TRBJ1-1; 7 bases match TRBD1. The CDR3 extends over 17 amino acids. Germline V CDR1 and CDR2: LGHNA, YNFKEQ. V gave up 4 bases and J gave up 0 bases; unmatched junction bases: 11. This CDR3 reads CASSRMAVGTVNTEAFF. CDR3 DNA sequence: TGTGCCAGCAGCCGGATGGCGGTTGGGACAGTGAACACTGAAGCTTTCTTT.

This sequence joins TRBV6-1 and TRBJ2-3; the match to TRBD2 covers 7 bases. CDR1 MNHNS and CDR2 SASEGT come from the germline V gene. V was pared by 5 bases and J by 2 bases, with 7 bases of the junction left unmatched. This CDR3 has 15 amino acids. The CDR3 DNA is TGTGCCAGCAGTCCCCTAGCGGAAGACACAGATACGCAGTATTTT. Amino acids: CASSPLAEDTDTQYF.

This clone was observed a single time. This sequence joins TRBV28 and TRBJ2-1; 14 bases are shared with TRBD2. J lost 4 bases, V lost 8 bases, and 13 bases had no gene match. Germline V lookup: CDR1 MDHEN, CDR2 SYDVKM. The CDR3 runs 18 residues. This chain's CDR3 is CASFPTSGRAVVYNEQFF. Here the CDR3 DNA reads TGTGCCAGCTTTCCGACTAGCGGGAGGGCCGTAGTTTACAATGAGCAGTTCTTC. The full variable domain, in which reference TRBV28 and TRBJ2-1 provide the parts outside the CDR3, is DVKVTQSSRYLVKRTGEKVFLECVQDMDHENMFWYRQDPGLGLRLIYFSYDVKMKEKGDIPEGYSVSREKKERFSLILESASTNQTSMYLCASFPTSGRAVVYNEQFFGPGTRLTVL.

This chain connects TRBV7-2 to TRBJ1-1; perhaps TRBD1 as D (5 bases). CDR1 is SGHTA, CDR2 FQGNSA, per germline. The CDR3 sequence is 14 residues long. Trimming left V 6 bases short and J 0 bases short, with 11 bases between. CDR3 coding DNA: TGTGCCAGCAGACCGTCAGGGTTGAACACTGAAGCTTTCTTT. This codes for CASRPSGLNTEAFF.

The chain carries TRBV15 and TRBJ1-2, with a tentative D call TRBD1 (5 bases). The V gene's germline CDR1 is LNHNV and CDR2 YYDKDF (reference sequence). CDR3 length equals 13 residues. Deletions cut 3 bases from V and 4 bases from J, with 9 bases between. The CDR3 spells CATSSTRVYGYTF. The CDR3 coding sequence is TGTGCCACCAGCAGCACCAGGGTCTATGGCTACACCTTC.

This chain links TRBV5-6 with TRBJ2-6; 9 bases line up with TRBD1. The ends lost 4 bases at V and 4 bases at J; junction bases unmatched: 3. Germline lookup yields CDR1 SGHDT and CDR2 YYEEEE. The CDR3 spans 15 residues. The CDR3 here is CASSLQGAGANVLTF. The CDR3 nucleotides are TGTGCCAGCAGCCTACAGGGGGCGGGGGCCAACGTCCTGACTTTC. The full variable domain, rest sourced from reference TRBV5-6 and TRBJ2-6, is DAGVTQSPTHLIKTRGQQVTLRCSPKSGHDTVSWYQQALGQGPQFIFQYYEEEERQRGNFPDRFSGHQFPNYSSELNVNALLLGDSALYLCASSLQGAGANVLTFGAGSRLTVL.

This sequence joins TRBV6-6 and TRBJ2-1; a possible D gene is TRBD1 (6 bases). CDR1 is MNHNY and CDR2 is SVGAGI in the germline V gene (reference sequence). The CDR3 is 12 residues long. With 6 bases removed from V and 10 bases from J, the gap between germline ends came to 13 bases. The CDR3 DNA reads TGTGCCAGCAGGACCGGACAGTTAGAGCAGTTCTTC. As protein: CASRTGQLEQFF.

The chain has TRBV19 and TRBJ2-2; D may be TRBD1 (5 bases). The CDR3 consists of 12 residues. V was trimmed by 8 bases and J by 6 bases, leaving 10 bases between them. Germline CDR1 LNHDA, CDR2 SQIVND (reference sequence). CDR3 amino acids: CASSAGPGELFF. In DNA, the CDR3 is TGTGCCAGTTCCGCAGGGCCCGGGGAGCTGTTTTTT.

This clone has only a few counts. The chain is built from TRBV5-8 and TRBJ1-2; TRBD1 matches at 9 bases. The CDR3 sequence is 14 residues long. V lost 3 bases and J lost 8; bases outside the gene matches: 8. Germline V CDR1 and CDR2: SGHTS, YDEGEE. The CDR3 DNA reads TGTGCCAGCAGCTCCCCGGACAGGGGTGGAGGCTACACCTTC. Translated: CASSSPDRGGGYTF.

The genes are TRBV4-3 and TRBJ1-1; D gene unclear. Germline CDR1 is LGHNA and CDR2 is YSLEER. Trimming stripped 0 bases from V and 10 bases from J, with 12 bases between. The CDR3 covers 13 residues. In nucleotides, the CDR3 is TGCGCCAGCAGCCAAGATGCCGGCTCGGGAGCTTTCTTT. It is translated as CASSQDAGSGAFF.

The CDR3 DNA sequence: TGCGCCAGCAGTACCCAGGGTCATAGTAATTCACCCCTCCACTTT. It yields the protein CASSTQGHSNSPLHF. The chain uses TRBV5-1 and TRBJ1-6; a possible D gene is TRBD1 (5 bases). V lost 5 bases and J lost 6, with 15 bases in between. Germline loops: CDR1 SGHRS, CDR2 YFSETQ. The CDR3 is 15 residues long.

The rearrangement links TRBV25-1 to TRBJ1-5; D remains ambiguous. V lost 3 bases and J lost 7, with 16 bases in between. The V gene's germline CDR1 is MGHDK and CDR2 SYGVNS. There are 15 residues in the CDR3. The CDR3 DNA sequence: TGTGCCAGCAGTGATAACACAGATTTTCAACAGCCCCAGCATTTT. Its translation is CASSDNTDFQQPQHF.